This T cell receptor beta chain was sequenced during a study of blood T cell repertoires in COVID-19. Participant-given clinical history determined each cohort assignment. The method was immunoSEQ multiplex PCR; TCRdb's version includes in-frame clones alone and lacks a portion of them. The table includes some 490,000 clones, 75% to 90% detected once. The V segment lost 2 bases and the J segment 2 bases; nucleotides outside the gene matches: 3. The CDR3 is made up of 16 amino acids. Germline CDR1 is MNHEY and CDR2 is SMNVEV (reference sequence). This receptor was taken from a woman aged 55-75 years who had recovered from COVID-19. This rearrangement joins TRBV27 to TRBJ2-1; 10 bases line up with TRBD2. Sequencing was performed on PBMCs or T cells enriched from blood (not recorded which). CDR3 region: CASSLASGGPYNEQFF. The CDR3 DNA reads as TGTGCCAGCAGTTTAGCTAGCGGGGGACCCTACAATGAGCAGTTCTTC.